The T cell receptor (beta chain) under discussion was sequenced for a study of CD8+CD57+ T cells in acquired aplastic anemia. Genomic DNA, the template, was used for profiling of the TCR beta VDJ and CDR3. TCRdb used MiXCR to reprocess the reads, holding one entry per CDR3 protein. The sample yields about 130,000 distinct CDR3 sequences, around 50% seen once. Study results and caveats: Comparison of patients with controls identified almost 30 shared CD8+ CDR3 sequences.

This clonotype was observed many times. Its antigen is unidentified. CDR1 and CDR2 (germline): LNHDA, SQIVND (reference sequence). CDR3 length equals 13 residues. With 6 bases removed from V and 6 bases from J, the gap between germline ends came to 12 bases. Sequencing was performed on sorted CD4+, CD8+, or CD8+CD57+ T cells (not recorded which) from PBMCs. The receptor comes from a human donor in good health, serving as a control. This rearrangement joins TRBV19 to TRBJ2-1; no definite D call. The CDR3, as DNA: TGTGCCAGTAGCGGTGCGATTGGCAATGAGCAGTTCTTC. Translation: CASSGAIGNEQFF.